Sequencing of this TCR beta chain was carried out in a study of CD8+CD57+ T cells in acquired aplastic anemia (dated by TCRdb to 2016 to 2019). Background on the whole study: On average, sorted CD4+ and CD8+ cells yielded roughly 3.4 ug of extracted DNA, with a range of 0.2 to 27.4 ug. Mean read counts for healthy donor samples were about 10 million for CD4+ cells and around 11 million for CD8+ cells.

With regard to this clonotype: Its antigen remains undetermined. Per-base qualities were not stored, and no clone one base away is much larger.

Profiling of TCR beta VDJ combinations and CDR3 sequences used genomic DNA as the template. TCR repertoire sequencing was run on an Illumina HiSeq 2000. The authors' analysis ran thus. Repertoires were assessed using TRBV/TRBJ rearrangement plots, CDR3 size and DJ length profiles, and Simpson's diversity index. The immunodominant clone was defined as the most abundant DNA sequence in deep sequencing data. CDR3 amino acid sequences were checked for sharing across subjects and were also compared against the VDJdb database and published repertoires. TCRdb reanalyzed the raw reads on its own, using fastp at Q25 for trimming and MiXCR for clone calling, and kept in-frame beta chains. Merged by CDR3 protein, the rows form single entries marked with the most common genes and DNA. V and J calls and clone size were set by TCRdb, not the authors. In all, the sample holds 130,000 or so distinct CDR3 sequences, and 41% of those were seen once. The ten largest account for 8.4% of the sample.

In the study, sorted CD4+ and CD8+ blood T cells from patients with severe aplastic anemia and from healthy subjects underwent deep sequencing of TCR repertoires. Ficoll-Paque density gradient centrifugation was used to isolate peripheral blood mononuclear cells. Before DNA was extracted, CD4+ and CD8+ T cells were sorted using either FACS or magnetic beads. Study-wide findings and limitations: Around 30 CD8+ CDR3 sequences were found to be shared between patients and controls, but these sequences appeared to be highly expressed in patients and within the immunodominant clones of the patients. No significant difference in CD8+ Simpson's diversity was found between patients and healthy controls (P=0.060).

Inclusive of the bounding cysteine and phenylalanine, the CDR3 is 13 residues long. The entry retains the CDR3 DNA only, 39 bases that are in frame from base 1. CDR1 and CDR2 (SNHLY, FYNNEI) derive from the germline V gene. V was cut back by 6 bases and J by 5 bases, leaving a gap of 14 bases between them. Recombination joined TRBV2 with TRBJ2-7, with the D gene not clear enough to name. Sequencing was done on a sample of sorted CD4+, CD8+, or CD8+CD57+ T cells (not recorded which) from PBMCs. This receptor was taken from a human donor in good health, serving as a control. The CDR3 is CASSATTFHEQYF. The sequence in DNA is TGTGCCAGCAGCGCTACAACGTTCCACGAGCAGTACTTC.